A selection of T cell receptor beta chains follows, all from one sample in a study of beta chain features in type 1 diabetes. Profiling relied on immunoSEQ multiplex PCR, and the TCRdb table lists in-frame clones only, not all of them. The sample shows 500,000 to 700,000 clones, roughly a sixth of them seen only once. The sequencing sample was made of naive CD4+ T cells from blood. The receptors were gathered from a man aged 18 to 30 in good health. Each CDR3 is given with its conserved first and last residue. Each record gives: V gene, clone size, J gene, D gene, CDR3 length, CDR3 DNA, CDR3 protein. A D gene is named only where the DNA matches it firmly. The size field is filled for only some rows; it gives once, few, many or a size class.

v_call: TRBV5-1
clone_size: NA
j_call: TRBJ2-1
d_call: NA
cdr3_length: 15
cdr3_nt: TGCGCCAGCAGCTTGGGTGGGACCACATACAATGAGCAGTTCTTC
cdr3_aa: CASSLGGTTYNEQFF

v_call: TRBV7-2
clone_size: few
j_call: TRBJ2-7
d_call: NA
cdr3_length: 14
cdr3_nt: TGTGCCAGCAGCCTTATGGACTTCTCCTACGAGCAGTACTTC
cdr3_aa: CASSLMDFSYEQYF

v_call: TRBV7-8
clone_size: few
j_call: TRBJ2-2
d_call: TRBD1
cdr3_length: 15
cdr3_nt: TGTGCCAGCAGCTTAGGGGACAGGGGGACCGGGGAGCTGTTTTTT
cdr3_aa: CASSLGDRGTGELFF

v_call: TRBV5-1
clone_size: few
j_call: TRBJ2-7
d_call: NA
cdr3_length: 15
cdr3_nt: TGCGCCAGCAGCTCCAGGGTCTCTAGCTCCTACGAGCAGTACTTC
cdr3_aa: CASSSRVSSSYEQYF

v_call: TRBV7-9
clone_size: NA
j_call: TRBJ1-2
d_call: NA
cdr3_length: 14
cdr3_nt: TGTGCCAGCAGCTACGCTGGGGGGCAGTTTGGCTACACCTTC
cdr3_aa: CASSYAGGQFGYTF

v_call: TRBV29-1
clone_size: few
j_call: TRBJ2-7
d_call: NA
cdr3_length: 12
cdr3_nt: TGCAGCGTTGAGGGGGAGAGGAGAGAGCAGTACTTC
cdr3_aa: CSVEGERREQYF

v_call: TRBV6-1
clone_size: few
j_call: TRBJ2-3
d_call: NA
cdr3_length: 14
cdr3_nt: TGTGCCAGCAGTGAATGGGCTAGCGCAGATACGCAGTATTTT
cdr3_aa: CASSEWASADTQYF

v_call: TRBV12-5
clone_size: NA
j_call: TRBJ2-5
d_call: NA
cdr3_length: 12
cdr3_nt: TGTGCTAGTGCAGGGATGGTTGTGCGGCAGTACTTC
cdr3_aa: CASAGMVVRQYF

v_call: TRBV7-9
clone_size: few
j_call: TRBJ1-5
d_call: NA
cdr3_length: 17
cdr3_nt: TGTGCCAGCAGCTTAGCAGGATCCAGACCTAGCAATCAGCCCCAGCATTTT
cdr3_aa: CASSLAGSRPSNQPQHF

v_call: TRBV18
clone_size: few
j_call: TRBJ2-7
d_call: TRBD1
cdr3_length: 14
cdr3_nt: TGTGCCAGCTCACCTGGGACAGGGGGCTACGAGCAGTACTTC
cdr3_aa: CASSPGTGGYEQYF

v_call: TRBV19
clone_size: few
j_call: TRBJ2-1
d_call: NA
cdr3_length: 13
cdr3_nt: TGTGCCAGTAGTATCAACGGGTACAATGAGCAGTTCTTC
cdr3_aa: CASSINGYNEQFF

v_call: TRBV28
clone_size: NA
j_call: TRBJ2-2
d_call: NA
cdr3_length: 18
cdr3_nt: TGTGCCAGCAGTTTTCTAGGACACCCGACTGGGAGAACCGGGGAGCTGTTTTTT
cdr3_aa: CASSFLGHPTGRTGELFF

v_call: TRBV10-3
clone_size: NA
j_call: TRBJ2-5
d_call: TRBD1
cdr3_length: 14
cdr3_nt: TGTGCCATCAGGAGGACAGGGGGCGTAGAGACCCAGTACTTC
cdr3_aa: CAIRRTGGVETQYF

v_call: TRBV4-3
clone_size: NA
j_call: TRBJ1-4
d_call: TRBD1
cdr3_length: 14
cdr3_nt: TGCGCCAGCAGCCGGGAGGACAGGGATGAAAAACTGTTTTTT
cdr3_aa: CASSREDRDEKLFF

v_call: TRBV7-2
clone_size: few
j_call: TRBJ1-5
d_call: NA
cdr3_length: 13
cdr3_nt: TGTGCCAGCAGCTTACAGGGTAATCAGCCCCAGCATTTT
cdr3_aa: CASSLQGNQPQHF

v_call: TRBV9
clone_size: NA
j_call: TRBJ2-1
d_call: TRBD2
cdr3_length: 15
cdr3_nt: TGTGCCAGCAGCGTAAGTAGCGGGTTCGGCAATGAGCAGTTCTTC
cdr3_aa: CASSVSSGFGNEQFF

v_call: TRBV5-1
clone_size: NA
j_call: TRBJ2-5
d_call: NA
cdr3_length: 13
cdr3_nt: TGCGCCAGCAGCCAAGGGTCTCGAGAGACCCAGTACTTC
cdr3_aa: CASSQGSRETQYF

v_call: TRBV19
clone_size: few
j_call: TRBJ2-2
d_call: NA
cdr3_length: 14
cdr3_nt: TGTGCCAGTAATTCCCCGGGGAGCACCGGGGAGCTGTTTTTT
cdr3_aa: CASNSPGSTGELFF

v_call: TRBV5-1
clone_size: NA
j_call: TRBJ2-1
d_call: NA
cdr3_length: 14
cdr3_nt: TGCGCCAGCAGCTTGATTAGCTCCTACAATGAGCAGTTCTTC
cdr3_aa: CASSLISSYNEQFF

v_call: TRBV5-1
clone_size: NA
j_call: TRBJ2-7
d_call: TRBD1
cdr3_length: 13
cdr3_nt: TGCGCCAGCAGTGGACAGGGGCCCTACGAGCAGTACTTC
cdr3_aa: CASSGQGPYEQYF

v_call: TRBV6-1
clone_size: few
j_call: TRBJ2-2
d_call: NA
cdr3_length: 13
cdr3_nt: TGTGCCAGCCAGTGGGCTTGGACCGGGGAGCTGTTTTTT
cdr3_aa: CASQWAWTGELFF

v_call: TRBV28
clone_size: NA
j_call: TRBJ2-7
d_call: NA
cdr3_length: 15
cdr3_nt: TGTGCCAGCAGTTCAGGCCCGGGGTACGTCAACGAGCAGTACTTC
cdr3_aa: CASSSGPGYVNEQYF

v_call: TRBV4-3
clone_size: few
j_call: TRBJ1-2
d_call: NA
cdr3_length: 16
cdr3_nt: TGCGCCAGCAGCCAAGATTCGGCAGGGTTCAACTATGGCTACACCTTC
cdr3_aa: CASSQDSAGFNYGYTF

v_call: TRBV7-2
clone_size: NA
j_call: TRBJ1-5
d_call: TRBD1
cdr3_length: 14
cdr3_nt: TGTGCCAGCAGCTTTGACAGGGGAGGGCAGCCCCAGCATTTT
cdr3_aa: CASSFDRGGQPQHF

v_call: TRBV19
clone_size: few
j_call: TRBJ1-1
d_call: NA
cdr3_length: 11
cdr3_nt: TGTGCCAGTAGTATGAACACTGAAGCTTTCTTT
cdr3_aa: CASSMNTEAFF

v_call: TRBV7-3
clone_size: NA
j_call: TRBJ2-1
d_call: TRBD1
cdr3_length: 16
cdr3_nt: TGTGCCAGCAGCGCCAGGACAGGGGGACATCGTAATGAGCAGTTCTTC
cdr3_aa: CASSARTGGHRNEQFF

v_call: TRBV7-2
clone_size: few
j_call: TRBJ2-1
d_call: TRBD2
cdr3_length: 18
cdr3_nt: TGTGCCAGCAGCTTAGCGTACTCTAGCGGGCCGAGGTACAATGAGCAGTTCTTC
cdr3_aa: CASSLAYSSGPRYNEQFF

v_call: TRBV4-3
clone_size: NA
j_call: TRBJ1-2
d_call: NA
cdr3_length: 15
cdr3_nt: TGCGCCAGCAGCCAAGTAGCAGGGATTAATTATGGCTACACCTTC
cdr3_aa: CASSQVAGINYGYTF

v_call: TRBV4-1
clone_size: NA
j_call: TRBJ1-6
d_call: TRBD1
cdr3_length: 16
cdr3_nt: TGCGCCAGCAGCCTCTCCGGACAGGGCCCTAATTCACCCCTCCACTTT
cdr3_aa: CASSLSGQGPNSPLHF

v_call: TRBV7-2
clone_size: NA
j_call: TRBJ2-7
d_call: TRBD2
cdr3_length: 14
cdr3_nt: TGTGCCAGCAGCCGCGGGAGGGCCTCACACGAGCAGTACTTC
cdr3_aa: CASSRGRASHEQYF

v_call: TRBV9
clone_size: NA
j_call: TRBJ2-5
d_call: NA
cdr3_length: 14
cdr3_nt: TGTGCCAGCAGCGTAGGGACACTCCAAGAGACCCAGTACTTC
cdr3_aa: CASSVGTLQETQYF

v_call: TRBV5-1
clone_size: once
j_call: TRBJ2-2
d_call: NA
cdr3_length: 14
cdr3_nt: TGCGCCAGCAGTATTGGGCGAAACACCGGGGAGCTGTTTTTT
cdr3_aa: CASSIGRNTGELFF

v_call: TRBV7-2
clone_size: few
j_call: TRBJ2-1
d_call: NA
cdr3_length: 15
cdr3_nt: TGTGCCAGCAGCATTATGCCTCAGACGAGGAATGAGCAGTTCTTC
cdr3_aa: CASSIMPQTRNEQFF

v_call: TRBV7-2
clone_size: once
j_call: TRBJ2-7
d_call: TRBD2
cdr3_length: 15
cdr3_nt: TGTGCCAGCAGCCCCAATAGCGGGGGGACCTACGAGCAGTACTTC
cdr3_aa: CASSPNSGGTYEQYF

v_call: TRBV7-2
clone_size: NA
j_call: TRBJ2-2
d_call: NA
cdr3_length: 16
cdr3_nt: TGTGCCAGCAGCGCAACCGGGACGGCGAACACCGGGGAGCTGTTTTTT
cdr3_aa: CASSATGTANTGELFF

v_call: TRBV28
clone_size: NA
j_call: TRBJ2-3
d_call: NA
cdr3_length: 16
cdr3_nt: TGTGCCAGCAGTTTGTACGGACGAAGGACATCAGATACGCAGTATTTT
cdr3_aa: CASSLYGRRTSDTQYF

v_call: TRBV12-5
clone_size: NA
j_call: TRBJ2-3
d_call: TRBD2
cdr3_length: 21
cdr3_nt: TGTGCTAGTGGTTTGGTACGAAAGTCAGCGGGGGGGGAAAGCCGCACAGATACGCAGTATTTT
cdr3_aa: CASGLVRKSAGGESRTDTQYF

v_call: TRBV6-4
clone_size: NA
j_call: TRBJ2-7
d_call: NA
cdr3_length: 14
cdr3_nt: TGTGCCAGCAGCCCTGAAGCAGGGGTGGTCGAGCAGTACTTC
cdr3_aa: CASSPEAGVVEQYF

v_call: TRBV25-1
clone_size: NA
j_call: TRBJ2-7
d_call: TRBD2
cdr3_length: 15
cdr3_nt: TGTGCCAGCAGTGATAGCGGGGGCTCATCCTACGAGCAGTACTTC
cdr3_aa: CASSDSGGSSYEQYF